This T cell receptor beta chain was recovered during a study of human T cells and chemical hapten exposure. The wider study: All patients underwent weekly scalp dosing with diphenylcyclopropenone for the full roughly 25-week study.

TCRdb fed the RACE reads into MiXCR, producing one record per CDR3 protein. This table holds 80,000 to 100,000 distinct CDR3 sequences, 25% to 30% found once. This clonotype has more than one count but fewer than ten. CDR3 length: 13 residues. V shed 1 base and J shed 3 bases, with 6 bases lying between them. Germline CDR1 reads SGHTA; CDR2 reads FQGTGA. Time point indicated: patch test 3, about 24 weeks after DPC sensitization. The treatment here: therapeutic diphenylcyclopropenone sensitization with weekly scalp DPC. Venepuncture was done earlier than the placement of each patch test. Before extraction, the whole blood was not fractionated, and total RNA was taken from it.

This clonotype originated in a man aged 35-49 years with alopecia areata. Some clones in this sample may be carry-over from other donors' samples. The chain carries TRBV7-3 and TRBJ1-1; no clear D gene. The sequencing used whole blood, collected in connection with sensitization to the hapten diphenylcyclopropenone (DPC). The DNA of the CDR3 is TGTGCCAGCAGCTTAATGGCCTACACTGAAGCTTTCTTT. Amino acid sequence: CASSLMAYTEAFF.